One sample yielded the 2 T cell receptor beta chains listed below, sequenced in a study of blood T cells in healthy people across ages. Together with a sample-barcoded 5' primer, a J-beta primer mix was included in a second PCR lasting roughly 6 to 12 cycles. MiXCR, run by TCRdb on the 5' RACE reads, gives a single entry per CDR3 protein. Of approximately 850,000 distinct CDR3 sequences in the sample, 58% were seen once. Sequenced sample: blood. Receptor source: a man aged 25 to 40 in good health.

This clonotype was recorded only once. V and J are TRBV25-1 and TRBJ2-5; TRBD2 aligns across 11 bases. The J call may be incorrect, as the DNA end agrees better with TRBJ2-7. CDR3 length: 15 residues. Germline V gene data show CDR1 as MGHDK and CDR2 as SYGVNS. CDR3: CASSDTSGGPYEQYF. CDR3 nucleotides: TGTGCCAGCAGTGACACTAGCGGGGGACCCTACGAGCAGTACTTC.

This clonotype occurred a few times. The CDR3 DNA is TGTGCCAGCAGGCCTCTTCGCGGGGGGGACACCGGGGAGCTGTTTTTT. The encoded protein is CASRPLRGGDTGELFF. V and J are TRBV7-9 and TRBJ2-2; 9 bases fit TRBD2. Trimming cost V 6 bases and J 3 bases; bases outside gene matches: 8. CDR3 length: 16 residues. Germline V gene data show CDR1 as SEHNR and CDR2 as FQNEAQ (reference sequence).